The 28 T cell receptor beta chains listed next were all sequenced from one sample in a study of cytomegalovirus exposure and HLA in healthy donors. PCR employed 60 Vbeta and 13 Jbeta primers. Repertoires were generated with immunoSEQ multiplex PCR, while TCRdb's copy carries only in-frame clones and drops some. The sample shows 80,000 to 100,000 clones, over 65% of them seen only once. The sequencing sample was made of PBMCs. These receptors were obtained from a human donor in good health.

The chain couples TRBV7-2 to TRBJ2-3; D gene unclear. V gave up 5 bases and J gave up 3 bases, with 9 bases separating them. Per germline, CDR1 SGHTA and CDR2 FQGNSA. The CDR3 spans 13 residues. The CDR3 DNA follows: TGTGCCAGCAGCCGTTCGGTGACAGATACGCAGTATTTT. Amino acid sequence: CASSRSVTDTQYF.

V is TRBV10-3 and J is TRBJ2-7, with D possibly matching TRBD2 (5 bases). CDR3 length: 18 residues. Trimming took off 4 bases at V and 3 bases at J, with 25 bases between the two ends. Germline V gene lookup returns CDR1 ENHRY and CDR2 SYGVKD. Written as DNA, the CDR3 is TGTGCCATCAGTGGAACAGTTACTAGTCACACACCCAACTACGAGCAGTACTTC. This sequence encodes CAISGTVTSHTPNYEQYF.

The J gene is TRBJ1-1, the V gene TRBV5-1, with D possibly TRBD1 on 6 matching bases. This CDR3 region has 14 residues. Germline values: CDR1 SGHRS, CDR2 YFSETQ. Trimming shortened V by 7 bases and J by 1 base, and 14 bases separated the two germline ends. DNA of the CDR3: TGCGCCAGCGGGGGGGACACTGGGAACACTGAAGCTTTCTTT. Translating gives CASGGDTGNTEAFF.

This chain joins TRBV7-2 and TRBJ2-7, with D possibly TRBD2 on 6 matching bases. The CDR3 spans 14 residues. The germline V gene has CDR1 SGHTA and CDR2 FQGNSA. V lost 1 base and J lost 3, with 10 bases in between. CDR3 region: CASSLVGGVYEQYF. The CDR3 nucleotides are TGTGCCAGCAGCTTAGTGGGGGGAGTCTACGAGCAGTACTTC.

The CDR3 nucleotides are TGTGCCAGCAGCTTTAGCTCCTACAATGAGCAGTTCTTC. Amino acids: CASSFSSYNEQFF. The rearrangement uses TRBV7-6 and TRBJ2-1; D gene ambiguous. There are 13 residues in the CDR3. Deletions cut 3 bases from V and 0 bases from J, with 3 bases between. From germline, CDR1 is SGHVS and CDR2 FNYEAQ.

The chain links TRBV7-5 to TRBJ2-3; the table's D call of TRBD2 was not tested on the DNA. TRBV7-5 is marked as a pseudogene. CDR3 length equals 16 residues. Here the CDR3 DNA reads TGTGTCAGAAGCTCAGGGCGGGGAACTAGCACAGATACGCAGTATTTT. Translated: CVRSSGRGTSTDTQYF.

The chain has TRBV18 and TRBJ1-2; 7 bases are a match to TRBD1. The CDR3 runs 16 residues. V lost 3 bases, J lost 2 bases, and 9 bases stayed unmatched. CDR1 and CDR2 from the germline V gene are KGHSH and LQKENI. The CDR3 DNA is TGTGCCAGCTCACCCCCGGGGACAGCCACCAACTATGGCTACACCTTC. It translates to CASSPPGTATNYGYTF.

This rearrangement joins TRBV13 to TRBJ2-1; 7 nucleotides align to TRBD2. The germline V gene has CDR1 PRHDT and CDR2 FYEKMQ (reference sequence). With V trimmed by 2 bases and J by 2 bases, 6 bases remained unmatched. The CDR3 runs to 16 residues. CDR3 nucleotide sequence: TGTGCCAGCAGCTTATCGGGCGGGAGACCCTACAATGAGCAGTTCTTC. Amino acids: CASSLSGGRPYNEQFF.

The rearrangement uses TRBV5-6 and TRBJ2-6; 11 positions agree with TRBD1. The germline CDR1 and CDR2 sequences are SGHDT and YYEEEE. The J segment lost 1 base and the V segment lost 4 bases, leaving 7 bases of the junction unmatched. This CDR3 has 18 residues. The CDR3 sequence is CASSPVGTGGSGANVLTF. In DNA form, the CDR3 reads TGTGCCAGCAGCCCGGTGGGGACAGGGGGTTCTGGGGCCAACGTCCTGACTTTC.

V and J are TRBV15 and TRBJ2-7, with TRBD2 matching over 7 bases. CDR1 LNHNV and CDR2 YYDKDF come from the germline V gene (reference sequence). The CDR3 is made up of 15 amino acids. The J segment lost 3 bases and the V segment lost 5 bases, leaving 10 bases of the junction unmatched. Here the CDR3 reads CATSAAVGGDYEQYF. DNA for the CDR3: TGTGCCACCAGCGCGGCGGTGGGGGGGGACTACGAGCAGTACTTC.

The V and J genes are TRBV9 and TRBJ1-1, with a tentative D call TRBD1 (5 bases). The germline V gene encodes CDR1 SGDLS and CDR2 YYNGEE. The CDR3 has 13 amino acids. V was trimmed by 7 bases and J by 6 bases, leaving 16 bases between them. The CDR3 loop reads CASGIRERAEAFF. In DNA, the CDR3 is TGTGCCAGCGGTATCAGGGAGCGGGCTGAAGCTTTCTTT.

The V gene is TRBV9, the J gene TRBJ1-6; possibly TRBD1 for D (6 bases). The germline CDR1 and CDR2 sequences are SGDLS and YYNGEE. V lost 0 bases and J lost 4, with 11 bases in between. This CDR3 is 16 amino acids long. This chain's CDR3 is CASSVGGTSYNSPLHF. CDR3 DNA sequence: TGTGCCAGCAGCGTAGGGGGGACAAGTTATAATTCACCCCTCCACTTT.

The CDR3 nucleotides are TGTGCCAGTAAGGTAGCGGGAGAGGGCGGGGAGCTGTTTTTT. This gives the protein CASKVAGEGGELFF. V usage is TRBV19 and J usage is TRBJ2-2; TRBD2 agrees at 9 bases. Trimming cost V 7 bases and J 7 bases; bases outside gene matches: 7. The germline gives CDR1 LNHDA, CDR2 SQIVND (reference sequence). CDR3 length equals 14 residues.

The chain couples TRBV7-9 to TRBJ2-3; 10 bases fit TRBD2. Unmatched junction bases numbered 10, after V lost 5 bases and J lost 2 bases. The CDR3 runs to 17 residues. Germline CDR1 and CDR2: SEHNR and FQNEAQ (reference sequence). This chain's CDR3 is CASSADLAGGNTDTQYF. CDR3 coding DNA: TGTGCCAGCAGCGCCGACTTAGCGGGGGGAAACACAGATACGCAGTATTTT.

The DNA of the CDR3 is TGTGCCAGCAGCCTTAGAGGGGGCTCTGGGGCCAACGTCCTGACTTTC. Its translation: CASSLRGGSGANVLTF. The chain joins TRBV13 to TRBJ2-6, with a tentative D call TRBD1 (6 bases). The V and J ends lost 5 bases and 0 bases respectively, with 11 bases between them. The germline gives CDR1 PRHDT, CDR2 FYEKMQ (reference sequence). The CDR3 has 16 residues.

The sample holds one count of this clone. The chain combines TRBV29-1 with TRBJ1-1; a weak D match, TRBD1 (6 bases). Trimming stripped 2 bases from V and 4 bases from J, with 8 bases between. CDR3 length: 12 amino acids. The germline gives CDR1 SQVTM, CDR2 ANQGSEA. The CDR3 loop is CSVEQGRTEAFF. In DNA form, the CDR3 reads TGCAGCGTTGAACAGGGGCGCACTGAAGCTTTCTTT.

The chain recombines TRBV2 with TRBJ2-6; D may be TRBD2 (6 bases). Trimming removed 7 bases at V and 2 bases at J, with 12 bases between. Germline V gene lookup returns CDR1 SNHLY and CDR2 FYNNEI. CDR3 length: 15 residues. CDR3 in DNA: TGTGCCAGCACTAAGGAGGGTGCTGGGGCCAACGTCCTGACTTTC. Translating gives CASTKEGAGANVLTF.

CDR3 sequence reads: CASSRSGANVLTF. In DNA form, the CDR3 reads TGTGCCAGTAGTCGGTCTGGGGCCAACGTCCTGACTTTC. J is TRBJ2-6 and V is TRBV19; D remains unclear. The CDR3 has 13 residues. Germline CDR1 LNHDA, CDR2 SQIVND (reference sequence). V lost 5 bases, J lost 1 base, and 3 bases lay in between.

There are a few counts of this clone. V usage is TRBV5-6 and J usage is TRBJ1-4, with 7 bases aligning to TRBD1. Germline CDR1 SGHDT, CDR2 YYEEEE. V was clipped by 2 bases and J by 8 bases; unmatched bases: 6. This CDR3 comprises 14 residues. CDR3 sequence (DNA): TGTGCCAGCAGCTTCAAGGGGGCGGAGGAAAAACTGTTTTTT. Encoded protein: CASSFKGAEEKLFF.

The chain is built from TRBV6-6 and TRBJ2-2, with a tentative D call TRBD2 (7 bases). Trimming took 10 bases from V and 2 from J, leaving 14 bases between them. This CDR3 is 14 amino acids long. Germline CDR1 reads MNHNY; CDR2 reads SVGAGI (reference sequence). CDR3 bases: TGTGCCACCCGGGGGGCCCCTAACACCGGGGAGCTGTTTTTT. Translation gives CATRGAPNTGELFF.

This clone was picked up a small number of times. This CDR3 is CASSQGDRVGYNEQFF. The DNA of the CDR3 is TGCGCCAGCAGCCAGGGGGACAGGGTGGGATACAATGAGCAGTTCTTC. The chain is built from TRBV4-3 and TRBJ2-1; 9 bases map to TRBD1. With 3 bases clipped from V and 4 bases from J, the junction kept 7 bases outside the gene matches. Germline CDR1 and CDR2: LGHNA and YSLEER. The CDR3 is 16 residues long.

The chain is built from TRBV9 and TRBJ1-2; no clear D. V was pared by 3 bases and J by 4 bases, with 13 bases between. CDR3 size: 14 residues. CDR1 and CDR2 from the germline V gene are SGDLS and YYNGEE. The CDR3 reads CASSGFDGVYGYTF. For the CDR3, the DNA is TGTGCCAGCAGCGGATTCGACGGAGTCTATGGCTACACCTTC. Full variable domain (missing parts from reference TRBV9 and TRBJ1-2): DSGVTQTPKHLITATGQRVTLRCSPRSGDLSVYWYQQSLDQGLQFLIQYYNGEERAKGNILERFSAQQFPDLHSELNLSSLELGDSALYFCASSGFDGVYGYTFGSGTRLTVV.

The sample holds one count of this clone. The rearrangement joins TRBV7-2 to TRBJ2-3; maybe TRBD1 (6 bases). The V end was cut by 2 bases, the J end by 5 bases, with 14 bases between. This CDR3 is built from 15 residues. Germline CDR1 and CDR2: SGHTA and FQGNSA. The CDR3 loop reads CASSLRGIKGDTQYF. The CDR3 DNA reads as TGTGCCAGCAGCTTAAGGGGGATAAAGGGAGATACGCAGTATTTT.

The chain carries TRBV11-2 and TRBJ2-2, with TRBD1 matching over 11 bases. Germline CDR1 is SGHAT and CDR2 is FQNNGV. The CDR3 is 15 residues long. V was pared by 3 bases and J by 6 bases, with 3 bases of the junction left unmatched. DNA of the CDR3: TGTGCCAGCAGCTTGGGACAGGGGGTTCCCGGGGAGCTGTTTTTT. It specifies CASSLGQGVPGELFF.

The rearrangement links TRBV10-2 to TRBJ2-5; a weak D match, TRBD1 (6 bases). Germline CDR1 reads WSHSY; CDR2 reads SAAADI. The germline V and J ends were trimmed by 6 bases and 3 bases, with 8 bases remaining between them. The length of the CDR3 is 12 residues. This CDR3 reads CASRYREETQYF. CDR3 nucleotide sequence: TGCGCCAGCAGATACAGGGAAGAGACCCAGTACTTC.

A few counts support this clone. This sequence joins TRBV2 and TRBJ2-7; D is possibly TRBD1 (5 bases). The germline CDR1 and CDR2 sequences are SNHLY and FYNNEI. V was clipped by 1 base and J by 2 bases, with 15 bases between them. This CDR3 contains 16 residues. The CDR3 bases are TGTGCCAGCAGTGAAGTGGGGTTCTCAGGGACCTACGAGCAGTACTTC. Protein product: CASSEVGFSGTYEQYF.

This chain uses TRBV7-2 with TRBJ2-7; weak D call: TRBD2 (6 bases). CDR1 is SGHTA and CDR2 is FQGNSA in the germline V gene. The CDR3 has 15 amino acids. V gave up 1 base and J gave up 2 bases, with 12 bases separating them. The CDR3 region has the DNA TGTGCCAGCAGCTTAGAGATTAGCGGCACCTACGAGCAGTACTTC. It is translated as CASSLEISGTYEQYF. Together with reference TRBV7-2 and TRBJ2-7, the CDR3 gives the full variable domain: GAGVSQSPSNKVTEKGKDVELRCDPISGHTALYWYRQSLGQGLEFLIYFQGNSAPDKSGLPSDRFSAERTGGSVSTLTIQRTQQEDSAVYLCASSLEISGTYEQYFGPGTRLTVT.

The chain employs TRBV9 and TRBJ2-2; D may be TRBD2 (6 bases). Trimming stripped 6 bases from V and 0 bases from J, with 9 bases between. The germline gives CDR1 SGDLS, CDR2 YYNGEE. The CDR3 extends over 14 amino acids. CDR3 sequence reads: CASTDYSNTGELFF. DNA for the CDR3: TGTGCCAGCACGGACTACTCGAACACCGGGGAGCTGTTTTTT.